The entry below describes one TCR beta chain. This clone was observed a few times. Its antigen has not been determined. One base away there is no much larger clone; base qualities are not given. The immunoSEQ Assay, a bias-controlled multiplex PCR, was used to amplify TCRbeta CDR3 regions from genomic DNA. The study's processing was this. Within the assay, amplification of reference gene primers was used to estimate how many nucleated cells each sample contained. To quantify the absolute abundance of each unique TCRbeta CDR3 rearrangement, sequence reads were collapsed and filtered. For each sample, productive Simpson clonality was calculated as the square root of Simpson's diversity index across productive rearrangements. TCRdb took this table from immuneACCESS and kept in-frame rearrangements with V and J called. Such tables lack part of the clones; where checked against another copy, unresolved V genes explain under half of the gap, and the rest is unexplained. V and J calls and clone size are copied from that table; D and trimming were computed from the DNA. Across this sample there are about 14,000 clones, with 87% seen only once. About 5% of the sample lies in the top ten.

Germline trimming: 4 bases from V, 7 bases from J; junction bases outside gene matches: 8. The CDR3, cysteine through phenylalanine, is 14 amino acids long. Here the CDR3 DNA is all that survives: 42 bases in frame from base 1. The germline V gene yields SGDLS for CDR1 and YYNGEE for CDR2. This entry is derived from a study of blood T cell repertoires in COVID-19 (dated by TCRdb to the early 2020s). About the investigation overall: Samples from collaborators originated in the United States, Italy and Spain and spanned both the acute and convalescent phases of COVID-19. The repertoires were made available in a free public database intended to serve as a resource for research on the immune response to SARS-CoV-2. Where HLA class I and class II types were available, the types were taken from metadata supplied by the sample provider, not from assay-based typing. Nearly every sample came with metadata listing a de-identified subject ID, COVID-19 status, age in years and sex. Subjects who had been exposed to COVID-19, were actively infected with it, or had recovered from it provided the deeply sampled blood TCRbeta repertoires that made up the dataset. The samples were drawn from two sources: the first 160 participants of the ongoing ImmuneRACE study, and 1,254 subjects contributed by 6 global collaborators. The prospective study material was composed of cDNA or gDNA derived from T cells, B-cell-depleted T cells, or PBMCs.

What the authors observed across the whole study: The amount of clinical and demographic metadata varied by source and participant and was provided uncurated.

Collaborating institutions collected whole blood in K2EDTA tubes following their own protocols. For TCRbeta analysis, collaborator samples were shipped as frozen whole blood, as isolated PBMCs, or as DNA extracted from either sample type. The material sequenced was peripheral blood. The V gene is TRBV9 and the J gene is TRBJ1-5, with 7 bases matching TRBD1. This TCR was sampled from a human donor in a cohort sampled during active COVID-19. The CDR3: CASSRQGTPQPQHF. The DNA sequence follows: TGTGCCAGCAGCCGACAGGGTACCCCCCAGCCCCAGCATTTT. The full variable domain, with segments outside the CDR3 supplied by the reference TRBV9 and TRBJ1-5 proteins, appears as DSGVTQTPKHLITATGQRVTLRCSPRSGDLSVYWYQQSLDQGLQFLIQYYNGEERAKGNILERFSAQQFPDLHSELNLSSLELGDSALYFCASSRQGTPQPQHFGDGTRLSIL.